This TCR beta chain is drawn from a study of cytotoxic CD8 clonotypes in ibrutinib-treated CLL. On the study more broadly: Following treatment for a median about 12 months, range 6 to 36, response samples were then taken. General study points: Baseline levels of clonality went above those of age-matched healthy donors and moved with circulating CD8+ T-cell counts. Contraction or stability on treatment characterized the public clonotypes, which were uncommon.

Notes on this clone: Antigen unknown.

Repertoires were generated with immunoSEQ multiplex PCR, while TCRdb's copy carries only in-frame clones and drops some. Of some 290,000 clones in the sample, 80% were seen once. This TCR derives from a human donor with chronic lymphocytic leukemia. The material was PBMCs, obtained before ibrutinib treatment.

The CDR3 protein is CASNPLAGTNTGELFF. The CDR3 region has the DNA TGTGCCAGCAATCCTCTAGCGGGGACGAACACCGGGGAGCTGTTTTTT. This chain uses TRBV7-7 with TRBJ2-2; TRBD2 matches 9 bases. This CDR3 is 16 amino acids long. Germline trimming cut 7 bases from V and 0 bases from J; bases unmatched to any gene: 6. CDR1 and CDR2 (germline): SSHAT, FNYEAQ (reference sequence). The full variable domain, in which reference TRBV7-7 and TRBJ2-2 provide the parts outside the CDR3, is GAGVSQSPRYKVTKRGQDVTLRCDPISSHATLYWYQQALGQGPEFLTYFNYEAQPDKSGLPSDRFSAERPEGSISTLTIQRTEQRDSAMYRCASNPLAGTNTGELFFGEGSRLTVL.